This TCR beta chain was identified during a study of cytomegalovirus exposure and HLA in healthy donors. Germline V gene data show CDR1 as SGHAT and CDR2 as FQNNGV. Trimming at V came to 5 bases and at J to 4 bases, leaving 6 bases not matched to a gene. The CDR3 contains 15 residues. PCR primers comprised 60 Vbeta and 13 Jbeta primers. The repertoire was sequenced with immunoSEQ multiplex PCR; TCRdb's copy has only in-frame clones and lacks some. In all, the sample yields 150,000 to 200,000 clones. The TCR comes from a man aged 25 to 45 in good health and CMV-seronegative. The chain is built from TRBV11-2 and TRBJ1-4, with TRBD1 matching 8 bases. Source material: PBMCs. The chain's CDR3 is CASSIGQGINEKLFF. The CDR3 nucleotides are TGTGCCAGCAGCATAGGACAGGGCATTAATGAAAAACTGTTTTTT.